These 18 T cell receptor beta chains share one sample of origin, sequenced in a study of T-cell reconstitution after alpha-beta-depleted transplantation in children (dated by TCRdb to 2016 to 2017). Library method: PCR. The listed sequencing device is Illumina HiSeq 2500. TCR library preparation used molecular barcoding, with unique molecular identifiers applied to normalize quantification of the TCRbeta repertoire. Clones were called with MiXCR by TCRdb after fastp trimmed the public reads at Q25, and only in-frame beta chains were retained. Every CDR3 protein is listed once, alongside the most common genes and DNA of its rows. The sample table lists some 240,000 distinct CDR3 sequences, over 9.5% of them with a count of one. Approximately 5.4% of the sample lies in the top ten. Material: PBMCs from the stem cell graft donor, obtained from the stem cell graft. These receptors were collected from a human donor who donated a stem cell graft to a child with SCID.

This clonotype was found a few times. The CDR3 sequence: CASSEMYNEQFF. For the CDR3, the DNA is TGTGCCAGCAGCGAGATGTACAATGAGCAGTTCTTC. The chain carries TRBV7-6 and TRBJ2-1; no reliable D call. V lost 5 bases, J lost 4 bases, and 6 bases lay in between. The V gene's germline CDR1 is SGHVS and CDR2 FNYEAQ. CDR3 length equals 12 residues.

This clonotype has only a few counts. V usage is TRBV19 and J usage is TRBJ2-2; a possible D gene is TRBD1 (5 bases). Trimming removed 8 bases at V and 4 bases at J, with 11 bases between. The CDR3 is 13 amino acids. CDR1 LNHDA and CDR2 SQIVND come from the germline V gene (reference sequence). CDR3 sequence (DNA): TGTGCCAGTCATAAGGGGCCCACCGGGGAGCTGTTTTTT. It translates to CASHKGPTGELFF.

At least ten counts were recorded for this clonotype. This chain uses TRBV5-5 with TRBJ2-3; a possible D gene is TRBD1 (6 bases). The V and J ends lost 1 base and 5 bases respectively, with 8 bases between them. The CDR3 spans 13 residues. The germline CDR1 and CDR2 sequences are SGHKS and YYEKEE (reference sequence). The CDR3 coding sequence is TGTGCCAGCAGCTTGTTAGGGGGAGATACGCAGTATTTT. It translates to CASSLLGGDTQYF.

This clonotype was observed many times. The CDR3 spells CASSLIQRSGELFF. In DNA, the CDR3 is TGTGCCAGCAGCTTAATCCAAAGGTCCGGGGAGCTGTTTTTT. The V call is TRBV7-2, the J call TRBJ2-2; no definite D call. Trimming took off 2 bases at V and 6 bases at J, with 10 bases between the two ends. The CDR3 has 14 amino acids. CDR1 is SGHTA and CDR2 is FQGNSA in the germline V gene.

This clonotype was seen at least ten times. CDR3 residues: CSVEDSGQGFYEQYF. The CDR3 DNA is TGCAGCGTTGAAGACTCGGGACAGGGCTTCTACGAGCAGTACTTC. This chain links TRBV29-1 with TRBJ2-7; TRBD1 matches 9 bases. V was pared by 0 bases and J by 3 bases, with 6 bases of the junction left unmatched. In germline, CDR1 is SQVTM, CDR2 ANQGSEA. This CDR3 has 15 residues.

This clonotype has ten or more counts. The V and J genes are TRBV7-2 and TRBJ1-2; D is undetermined. The germline gives CDR1 SGHTA, CDR2 FQGNSA. The CDR3 loop spans 18 amino acids. V was shortened by 4 bases and J by 0 bases, with 21 bases between the two germline ends. DNA for the CDR3: TGTGCCAGCAGCTCCCTCCGCGGCAGTGTCCTAGCTAACTATGGCTACACCTTC. Translation: CASSSLRGSVLANYGYTF. Looking up the rest from reference TRBV7-2 and TRBJ1-2 gives the full variable domain: GAGVSQSPSNKVTEKGKDVELRCDPISGHTALYWYRQSLGQGLEFLIYFQGNSAPDKSGLPSDRFSAERTGGSVSTLTIQRTQQEDSAVYLCASSSLRGSVLANYGYTFGSGTRLTVV.

Concerning this clonotype itself: This could be a read error, since a much larger clone is one nucleotide away. The chain has TRBV7-2 and TRBJ1-2, with a possible D match to TRBD1 (5 bases). Germline assignment: CDR1 SGHTA and CDR2 FQGNSA. This CDR3 comprises 16 residues. As DNA, the CDR3 is TGTGCCAGCAGCTTAGCCGCAGGGACGATGAAGTATGGCTCCACCTTC. Its translation: CASSLAAGTMKYGSTF. Using reference TRBV7-2 and TRBJ1-2 for the parts outside the CDR3, the full variable domain is GAGVSQSPSNKVTEKGKDVELRCDPISGHTALYWYRQSLGQGLEFLIYFQGNSAPDKSGLPSDRFSAERTGGSVSTLTIQRTQQEDSAVYLCASSLAAGTMKYGSTFGSGTRLTVV.

Remarks on this clonotype: Its ends do not fully match the called genes, so a read error is possible. The gene calls are TRBV3-1 and TRBJ2-7; D ambiguous. Germline-derived CDR1 and CDR2 are LGHDT and YNNKEL (reference sequence). The CDR3 loop spans 12 amino acids. CDR3 protein: CASSQVSCEQYF. Written as DNA, the CDR3 is TGTGCCAGCAGCCAAGTTTCCTGCGAGCAGTACTTC.

In this sample, this clonotype turned up many times. V usage is TRBV13 and J usage is TRBJ2-1; TRBD1 aligns across 9 bases. V lost 9 bases to trimming and J lost 9 bases; unmatched junction nucleotides: 12. This CDR3 comprises 14 residues. Germline V gene sequence: CDR1 PRHDT, CDR2 FYEKMQ (reference sequence). CDR3 bases: TGTGCCAGTGGAGAGCGGACAGGGGTTGCTGAGCAGTTCTTC. Its protein is CASGERTGVAEQFF.

This clonotype occurred many times. The gene calls are TRBV3-1 and TRBJ2-2; D perhaps matches TRBD2 (5 bases). CDR1 LGHDT and CDR2 YNNKEL come from the germline V gene (reference sequence). V was shortened by 6 bases and J by 1 base, with 12 bases between the two germline ends. This CDR3 has 15 residues. Here the CDR3 DNA reads TGTGCCAGCAGGCCACTAGGGCGGAACACCGGGGAGCTGTTTTTT. This encodes CASRPLGRNTGELFF.

This clonotype appeared a few times. V and J are TRBV20-1 and TRBJ2-1, with D perhaps TRBD2 (5 bases). V dropped 5 bases and J dropped 2 bases, with 10 bases sitting between them. Germline lookup yields CDR1 DFQATT and CDR2 SNEGSKA (reference sequence). The CDR3 consists of 13 residues. The DNA of the CDR3 is TGCAGTGCTTTCGCGGGTACCTACAATGAGCAGTTCTTC. This translates into CSAFAGTYNEQFF.

This clonotype was counted ten times or more. The chain links TRBV20-1 to TRBJ2-1; TRBD1 matches 8 bases. Germline-derived CDR1 and CDR2 are DFQATT and SNEGSKA (reference sequence). With 1 base clipped from V and 6 bases from J, the junction kept 8 bases outside the gene matches. There are 15 residues in the CDR3. The CDR3 here is CSARVTGEFPNEQFF. The CDR3 nucleotides read TGCAGTGCTAGAGTGACAGGGGAATTCCCCAATGAGCAGTTCTTC.

This clonotype was seen only a few times. V gene TRBV5-1 combines with J gene TRBJ2-1, with 9 bases that match TRBD2. J was trimmed by 7 bases and V by 0 bases; bases with no gene match: 2. This CDR3 contains 14 residues. CDR1 is SGHRS, CDR2 YFSETQ, per germline. The CDR3 coding sequence is TGCGCCAGCAGCTTGGGCGGGGGGGCGAATGAGCAGTTCTTC. Translation gives CASSLGGGANEQFF.

This clonotype has at least ten counts. V is TRBV5-1 and J is TRBJ1-1; D is perhaps TRBD1 (5 bases). The CDR3 has 15 residues. Trimming left V 0 bases short and J 4 bases short, with 13 bases between. Germline V CDR1 and CDR2: SGHRS, YFSETQ. CDR3: CASSLAPQGRTEAFF. CDR3 nucleotide sequence: TGCGCCAGCAGCTTGGCCCCGCAGGGACGCACTGAAGCTTTCTTT.

As to this clonotype: A much more abundant neighbour one base away suggests this may be a read error. The chain joins TRBV5-1 to TRBJ2-2; possibly TRBD2 for D (6 bases). V dropped 4 bases and J dropped 1 base, with 14 bases sitting between them. CDR3 length: 16 residues. CDR1 is SGHRS and CDR2 is YFSETQ in the germline V gene. CDR3 coding DNA: TGCGCCAGCAGCATGGGAGGTGTCAAGAACACCGGGGAGCTGTTTTTT. This codes for CASSMGGVKNTGELFF.

This clonotype was counted ten times or more. The chain has TRBV4-2 and TRBJ1-2; D is uncertain. The germline V gene encodes CDR1 LGHNA and CDR2 YNFKEQ. Trimming stripped 1 base from V and 0 bases from J, with 12 bases between. The CDR3 has 16 residues. CDR3 bases: TGTGCCAGCAGCCAAGGACACAATCAGCCTAACTATGGCTACACCTTC. Residues: CASSQGHNQPNYGYTF.

V and J are TRBV9 and TRBJ1-5, with TRBD1 matching over 10 bases. V lost 3 bases to trimming and J lost 5 bases; unmatched junction nucleotides: 14. The CDR3 sequence is 18 residues long. The V gene's germline CDR1 is SGDLS and CDR2 YYNGEE. CDR3 sequence: CASSGDPGQGSNYQPQHF. The CDR3 DNA reads as TGTGCCAGCAGCGGGGACCCGGGACAGGGGTCGAATTATCAGCCCCAGCATTTT. The full variable domain, with the rest looked up from reference TRBV9 and TRBJ1-5, is DSGVTQTPKHLITATGQRVTLRCSPRSGDLSVYWYQQSLDQGLQFLIQYYNGEERAKGNILERFSAQQFPDLHSELNLSSLELGDSALYFCASSGDPGQGSNYQPQHFGDGTRLSIL.

This clonotype was found many times. This chain links TRBV5-1 with TRBJ2-1; maybe TRBD2 (5 bases). Trimming shortened V by 0 bases and J by 8 bases, and 18 bases separated the two germline ends. Germline V gene data show CDR1 as SGHRS and CDR2 as YFSETQ. The CDR3 length is 16 residues. CDR3 nucleotide sequence: TGCGCCAGCAGCTTGGCGACCGGGGTAGGCTCCCATGAGCAGTTCTTC. This translates into CASSLATGVGSHEQFF.